This T cell receptor beta chain was captured by sequencing in a study of fetal regulatory T cell absence and autoimmunity. Study-level results: TRB gene family usage was broadly similar in cord blood and pancreas. Compared with cord blood, pancreas showed oligoclonal TCR enrichment, some clones over 95-fold. Antigen-driven pancreatic autoimmunity before birth in IPEX was inferred from oligoclonal enrichment.

Points on this clone: What it recognizes is unknown.

Per the germline V gene, CDR1 is SGHRS and CDR2 is YFSETQ. There are 13 residues in the CDR3. V was trimmed by 3 bases and J by 0 bases, leaving 6 bases between them. Sequencing was at survey level. Clones were read by immunoSEQ multiplex PCR, and TCRdb kept only the in-frame ones, dropping some. The repertoire has 95,000 or so clones, approximately 79% of them found once; the top ten carry 1.5% to 2%. The sequenced sample consisted of pancreas tissue. This receptor was obtained from a male donor with IPEX syndrome. The chain couples TRBV5-1 to TRBJ1-1; D remains unclear. The DNA for the CDR3 is TGCGCCAGCAGCTATACAGTGAACACTGAAGCTTTCTTT. It translates to CASSYTVNTEAFF.